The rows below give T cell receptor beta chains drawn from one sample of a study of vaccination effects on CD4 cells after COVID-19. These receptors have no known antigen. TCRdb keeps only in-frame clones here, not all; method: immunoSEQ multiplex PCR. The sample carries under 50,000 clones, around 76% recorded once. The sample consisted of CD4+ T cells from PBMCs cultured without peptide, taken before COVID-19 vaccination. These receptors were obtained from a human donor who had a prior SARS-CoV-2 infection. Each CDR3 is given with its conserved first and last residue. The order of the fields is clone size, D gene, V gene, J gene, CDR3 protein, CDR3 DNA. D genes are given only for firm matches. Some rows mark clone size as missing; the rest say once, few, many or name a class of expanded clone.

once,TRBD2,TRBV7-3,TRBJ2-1,CASSLPGLEFGNEQFF,TGTGCCAGCAGCTTACCGGGACTAGAGTTTGGAAATGAGCAGTTCTTC
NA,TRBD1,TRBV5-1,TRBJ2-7,CASSLRGQGYEQYF,TGCGCCAGCAGCTTGAGGGGACAGGGCTACGAGCAGTACTTC
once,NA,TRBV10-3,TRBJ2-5,CAISITSSGETQYF,TGTGCCATCAGTATTACTAGCTCGGGAGAGACCCAGTACTTC
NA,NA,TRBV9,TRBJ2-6,CASSVVRSSGANVLTF,TGTGCCAGCAGCGTAGTTCGGAGCTCTGGGGCCAACGTCCTGACTTTC
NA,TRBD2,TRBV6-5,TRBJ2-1,CASSPYGTTHNEQFF,TGTGCCAGCAGTCCCTACGGGACTACACACAATGAGCAGTTCTTC
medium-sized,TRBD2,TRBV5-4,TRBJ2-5,CASSRRLADQETQYF,TGTGCCAGCAGCCGAAGACTAGCCGATCAAGAGACCCAGTACTTC
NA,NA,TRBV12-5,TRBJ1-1,CASGLERGSEAFF,TGTGCTAGTGGTCTGGAAAGGGGGTCTGAAGCTTTCTTT
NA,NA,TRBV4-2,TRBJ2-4,CASSQWSGSAKNIQYF,TGTGCCAGCAGCCAATGGAGCGGCTCAGCCAAAAACATTCAGTACTTC
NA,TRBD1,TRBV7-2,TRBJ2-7,CASSLVRTGGGEQYF,TGTGCCAGCAGCTTAGTAAGGACAGGGGGCGGCGAGCAGTACTTC
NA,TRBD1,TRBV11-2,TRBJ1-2,CASSLASGGYGYTF,TGTGCCAGCAGCTTAGCCTCAGGGGGCTATGGCTACACCTTC
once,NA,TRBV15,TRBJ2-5,CATGETAFQETQYF,TGTGCCACGGGCGAGACAGCCTTCCAAGAGACCCAGTACTTC
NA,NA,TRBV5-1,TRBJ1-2,CASSQLQGTYGYTF,TGCGCCAGCAGCCAACTACAGGGAACCTATGGCTACACCTTC
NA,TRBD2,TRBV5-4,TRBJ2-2,CASSPFGGSGELFF,TGTGCCAGCAGCCCTTTCGGGGGGTCCGGGGAGCTGTTTTTT
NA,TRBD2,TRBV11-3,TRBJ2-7,CASSPGLAGVSWEQYF,TGTGCCAGCAGCCCGGGACTAGCGGGAGTATCGTGGGAGCAGTACTTC
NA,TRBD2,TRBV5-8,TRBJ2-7,CASSRTSGEGWEQYF,TGTGCCAGCAGCCGGACTAGCGGGGAGGGGTGGGAGCAGTACTTC
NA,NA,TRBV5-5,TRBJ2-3,CASSLTLGRTDTQYF,TGTGCCAGCAGCTTGACCTTGGGGAGGACAGATACGCAGTATTTT
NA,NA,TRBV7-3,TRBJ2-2,CASSPIGGHGNTGELFF,TGTGCCAGCAGCCCAATAGGGGGTCACGGAAACACCGGGGAGCTGTTTTTT
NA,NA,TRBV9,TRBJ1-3,CASTNLGHPNTIYF,TGTGCCAGCACCAACTTGGGGCACCCAAACACCATATATTTT
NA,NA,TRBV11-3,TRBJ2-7,CASSLDPGSKWYEQYF,TGTGCCAGCAGCTTAGACCCAGGGAGTAAGTGGTACGAGCAGTACTTC
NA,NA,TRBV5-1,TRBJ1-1,CASSSEGGGWNTEAFF,TGCGCCAGCAGCTCCGAGGGAGGGGGATGGAACACTGAAGCTTTCTTT